The present T cell receptor (beta chain) was sequenced within a study of metastatic and nonmetastatic thyroid tumors. About the research overall: Across blood and tumor or nodule tissue, repertoires from malignant and benign thyroid patients were compared with one another. Points from the study as a whole: The reported finding was significantly higher TCR beta diversity in malignant thyroid tumors relative to benign nodules, in blood and tumor.

All patients reached thyroid surgery having received no treatment beforehand. A note on this clone: The antigen remains undetermined.

The CDR3 length is 14 residues. The germline V gene has CDR1 LNHDA and CDR2 SQIVND (reference sequence). V was clipped by 9 bases and J by 2 bases; unmatched bases: 6. In the study's own analysis: It was from CDR3 differences across clinicopathological groups that a distant-metastasis classifier for papillary thyroid cancer was built. TCRdb reanalyzed the PCR reads via MiXCR. None of the V and J calls come from the authors' own analysis; TCRdb made them. Seen here are about 20,000 clones, roughly 31% observed once, and the top ten hold 12% to 15%. What was sequenced was blood. The TCR sequence derives from a female donor with papillary thyroid cancer or a benign thyroid nodule (not recorded which). Some clones in this sample may be carry-over from other donors' samples. The V call is TRBV19, the J call TRBJ2-2; 7 bases are a match to TRBD1. The CDR3 loop is CASCRGINTGELFF. In nucleotides, the CDR3 is TGTGCCAGCTGCAGGGGGATTAACACCGGGGAGCTGTTTTTT.